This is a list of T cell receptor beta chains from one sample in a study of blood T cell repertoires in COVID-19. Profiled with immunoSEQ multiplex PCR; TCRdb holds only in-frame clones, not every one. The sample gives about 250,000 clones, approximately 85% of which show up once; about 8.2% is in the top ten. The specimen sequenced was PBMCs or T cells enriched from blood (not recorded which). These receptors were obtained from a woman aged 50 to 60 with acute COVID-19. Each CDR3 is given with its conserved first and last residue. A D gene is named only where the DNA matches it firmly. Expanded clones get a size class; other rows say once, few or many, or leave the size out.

cdr3_aa: CSVEGPDTSTNEKLFF
cdr3_nt: TGCAGCGTTGAAGGTCCTGACACGTCAACTAATGAAAAACTGTTTTTT
d_call: -
v_call: TRBV29-1
j_call: TRBJ1-4
clone_size: -

cdr3_aa: CATQEGQGALSEQFF
cdr3_nt: TGTGCCACCCAAGAGGGACAGGGGGCGTTGAGTGAGCAGTTCTTC
d_call: TRBD1
v_call: TRBV10-3
j_call: TRBJ2-1
clone_size: -

cdr3_aa: CASSPRDIPEGYTF
cdr3_nt: TGTGCCAGCTCACCCCGGGACATCCCGGAAGGCTACACCTTC
d_call: -
v_call: TRBV18
j_call: TRBJ1-2
clone_size: -

cdr3_aa: CASSLGQGGFRGYTF
cdr3_nt: TGTGCCAGCAGCTTGGGACAGGGCGGGTTTCGTGGCTACACCTTC
d_call: TRBD1
v_call: TRBV5-4
j_call: TRBJ1-2
clone_size: -

cdr3_aa: CASSLELRGGVRETQYF
cdr3_nt: TGTGCCAGCAGCCTAGAATTGAGGGGGGGAGTACGGGAGACCCAGTACTTC
d_call: -
v_call: TRBV4-2
j_call: TRBJ2-5
clone_size: -

cdr3_aa: CASSPGTVYGYTF
cdr3_nt: TGTGCCAGCAGTCCCGGGACAGTTTATGGCTACACCTTC
d_call: TRBD1
v_call: TRBV27
j_call: TRBJ1-2
clone_size: -

cdr3_aa: CASSLERGRKSGYTF
cdr3_nt: TGCGCCAGCAGCTTGGAGAGGGGGCGTAAGAGTGGCTACACCTTC
d_call: TRBD1
v_call: TRBV5-1
j_call: TRBJ1-2
clone_size: -

cdr3_aa: CASSLLYNESPFF
cdr3_nt: TGTGCCAGCAGCTTACTTTACAATGAATCCCCTTTCTTT
d_call: -
v_call: TRBV7-8
j_call: TRBJ1-1
clone_size: -

cdr3_aa: CASSQGTSGTYEQYF
cdr3_nt: TGCGCCAGCAGCCAAGGGACTAGCGGAACCTACGAGCAGTACTTC
d_call: TRBD2
v_call: TRBV4-3
j_call: TRBJ2-7
clone_size: few

cdr3_aa: CASQVGGPEKLFF
cdr3_nt: TGTGCCAGCCAAGTAGGGGGTCCTGAAAAACTGTTTTTT
d_call: -
v_call: TRBV2
j_call: TRBJ1-4
clone_size: few

cdr3_aa: CASSQSKRADTDTQYF
cdr3_nt: TGTGCCAGCTCACAATCGAAGCGGGCGGACACAGATACGCAGTATTTT
d_call: -
v_call: TRBV18
j_call: TRBJ2-3
clone_size: -

cdr3_aa: CAIRTGGGYEQYF
cdr3_nt: TGTGCCATCAGGACAGGGGGCGGTTACGAGCAGTACTTC
d_call: TRBD1
v_call: TRBV10-3
j_call: TRBJ2-7
clone_size: -

cdr3_aa: CASSHGTGDYEQYF
cdr3_nt: TGTGCCAGCAGCCACGGGACGGGAGACTACGAGCAGTACTTC
d_call: -
v_call: TRBV7-2
j_call: TRBJ2-7
clone_size: -

cdr3_aa: CASTLGQVGGEAFF
cdr3_nt: TGTGCCAGCACCTTAGGACAGGTGGGGGGGGAAGCTTTCTTT
d_call: TRBD1
v_call: TRBV7-2
j_call: TRBJ1-1
clone_size: once